This TCR beta chain was recorded in a study of OX40 agonist ivuxolimab in advanced cancers. Study at large: Males comprised about 78% of the group, whose mean age was about 61 years (range 23 to 79).

Sequencing was performed with immunoSEQ multiplex PCR; in TCRdb, only in-frame clones are kept and a portion is missing. Among about 73,000 clones listed, approximately 86% were seen once. Germline V CDR1 and CDR2: SGDLS, YYNGEE. The CDR3 has 16 residues. V was pared by 3 bases and J by 9 bases, with 22 bases between. V and J are TRBV9 and TRBJ2-1; the D gene is possibly TRBD1 (5 bases). The receptor was derived from an adult with an advanced solid tumor such as melanoma, head and neck, liver or kidney cancer. The sample was CD4+ or CD8+ T cells sorted from blood, taken in a trial of the OX40 agonist ivuxolimab. The CDR3 reads CASSGTLRVGAGEQFF. The CDR3 DNA reads TGTGCCAGCAGCGGCACCCTCCGAGTAGGGGCCGGTGAGCAGTTCTTC.